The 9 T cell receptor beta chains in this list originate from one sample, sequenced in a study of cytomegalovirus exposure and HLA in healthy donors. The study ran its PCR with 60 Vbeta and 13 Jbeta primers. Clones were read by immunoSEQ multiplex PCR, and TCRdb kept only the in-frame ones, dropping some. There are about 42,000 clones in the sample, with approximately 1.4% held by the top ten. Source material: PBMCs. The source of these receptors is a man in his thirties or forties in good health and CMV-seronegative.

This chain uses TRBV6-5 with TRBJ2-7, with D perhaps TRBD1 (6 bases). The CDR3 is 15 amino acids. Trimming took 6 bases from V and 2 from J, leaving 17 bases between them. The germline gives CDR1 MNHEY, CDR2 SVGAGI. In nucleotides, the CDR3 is TGTGCCAGCAGGGCAAAGCCCCCAGGGGCCTACGAGCAGTACTTC. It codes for CASRAKPPGAYEQYF.

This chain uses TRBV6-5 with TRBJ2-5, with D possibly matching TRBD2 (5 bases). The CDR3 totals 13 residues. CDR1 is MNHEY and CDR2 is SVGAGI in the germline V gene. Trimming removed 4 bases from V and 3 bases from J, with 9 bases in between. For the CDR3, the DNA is TGTGCCAGCAGTTTTCCAGCGGAAGAGACCCAGTACTTC. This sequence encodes CASSFPAEETQYF.

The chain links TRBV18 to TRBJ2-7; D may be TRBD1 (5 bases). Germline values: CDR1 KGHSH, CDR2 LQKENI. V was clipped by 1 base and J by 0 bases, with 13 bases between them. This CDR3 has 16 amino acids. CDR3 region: CASSPLTGASSYEQYF. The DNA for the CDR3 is TGTGCCAGCTCACCACTAACAGGCGCGAGCTCCTACGAGCAGTACTTC.

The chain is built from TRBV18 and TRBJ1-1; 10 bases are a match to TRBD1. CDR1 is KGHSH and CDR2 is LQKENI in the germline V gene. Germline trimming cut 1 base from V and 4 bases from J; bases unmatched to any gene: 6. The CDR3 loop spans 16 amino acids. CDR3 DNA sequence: TGTGCCAGCTCACCACGGTCCGGGACAGGGGCCACTGAAGCTTTCTTT. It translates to CASSPRSGTGATEAFF.

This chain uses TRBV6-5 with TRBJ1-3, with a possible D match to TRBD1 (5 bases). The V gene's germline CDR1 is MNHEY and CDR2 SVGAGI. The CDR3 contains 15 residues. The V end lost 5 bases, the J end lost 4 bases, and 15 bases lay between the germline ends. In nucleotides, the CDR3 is TGTGCCAGCAGTCCACTGGCAGGGCGCGGAAACACCATATATTTT. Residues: CASSPLAGRGNTIYF.

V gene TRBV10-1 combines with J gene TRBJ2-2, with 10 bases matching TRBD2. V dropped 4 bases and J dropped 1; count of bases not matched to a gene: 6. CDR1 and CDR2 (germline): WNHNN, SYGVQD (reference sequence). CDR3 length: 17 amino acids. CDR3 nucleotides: TGCGCCAGCAGTGGGACACTAGCGGGACTGAACACCGGGGAGCTGTTTTTT. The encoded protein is CASSGTLAGLNTGELFF.

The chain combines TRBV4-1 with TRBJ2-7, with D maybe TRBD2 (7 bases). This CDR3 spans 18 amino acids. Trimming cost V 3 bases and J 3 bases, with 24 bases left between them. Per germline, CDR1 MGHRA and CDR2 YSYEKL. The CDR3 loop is CASSQPAKGGRSFYEQYF. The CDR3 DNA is TGCGCCAGCAGCCAGCCCGCCAAGGGGGGGCGATCGTTCTACGAGCAGTACTTC.

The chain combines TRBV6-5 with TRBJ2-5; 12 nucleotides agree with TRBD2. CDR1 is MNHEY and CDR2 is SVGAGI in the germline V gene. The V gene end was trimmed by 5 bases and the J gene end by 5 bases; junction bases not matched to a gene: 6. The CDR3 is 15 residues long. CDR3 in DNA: TGTGCCAGCAGTAAACTAGCGGGAGGTTGGGAGACCCAGTACTTC. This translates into CASSKLAGGWETQYF.

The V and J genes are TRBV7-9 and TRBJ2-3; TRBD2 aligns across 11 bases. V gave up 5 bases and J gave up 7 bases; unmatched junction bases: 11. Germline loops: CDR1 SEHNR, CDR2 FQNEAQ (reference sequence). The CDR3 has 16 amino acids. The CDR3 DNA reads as TGTGCCAGCAGCCAGCCGGGACTAGCGGCTACGTATACGCAGTATTTT. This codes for CASSQPGLAATYTQYF. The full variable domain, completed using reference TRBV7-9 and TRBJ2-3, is DTGVSQNPRHKITKRGQNVTFRCDPISEHNRLYWYRQTLGQGPEFLTYFQNEAQLEKSRLLSDRFSAERPKGSFSTLEIQRTEQGDSAMYLCASSQPGLAATYTQYFGPGTRLTVL.